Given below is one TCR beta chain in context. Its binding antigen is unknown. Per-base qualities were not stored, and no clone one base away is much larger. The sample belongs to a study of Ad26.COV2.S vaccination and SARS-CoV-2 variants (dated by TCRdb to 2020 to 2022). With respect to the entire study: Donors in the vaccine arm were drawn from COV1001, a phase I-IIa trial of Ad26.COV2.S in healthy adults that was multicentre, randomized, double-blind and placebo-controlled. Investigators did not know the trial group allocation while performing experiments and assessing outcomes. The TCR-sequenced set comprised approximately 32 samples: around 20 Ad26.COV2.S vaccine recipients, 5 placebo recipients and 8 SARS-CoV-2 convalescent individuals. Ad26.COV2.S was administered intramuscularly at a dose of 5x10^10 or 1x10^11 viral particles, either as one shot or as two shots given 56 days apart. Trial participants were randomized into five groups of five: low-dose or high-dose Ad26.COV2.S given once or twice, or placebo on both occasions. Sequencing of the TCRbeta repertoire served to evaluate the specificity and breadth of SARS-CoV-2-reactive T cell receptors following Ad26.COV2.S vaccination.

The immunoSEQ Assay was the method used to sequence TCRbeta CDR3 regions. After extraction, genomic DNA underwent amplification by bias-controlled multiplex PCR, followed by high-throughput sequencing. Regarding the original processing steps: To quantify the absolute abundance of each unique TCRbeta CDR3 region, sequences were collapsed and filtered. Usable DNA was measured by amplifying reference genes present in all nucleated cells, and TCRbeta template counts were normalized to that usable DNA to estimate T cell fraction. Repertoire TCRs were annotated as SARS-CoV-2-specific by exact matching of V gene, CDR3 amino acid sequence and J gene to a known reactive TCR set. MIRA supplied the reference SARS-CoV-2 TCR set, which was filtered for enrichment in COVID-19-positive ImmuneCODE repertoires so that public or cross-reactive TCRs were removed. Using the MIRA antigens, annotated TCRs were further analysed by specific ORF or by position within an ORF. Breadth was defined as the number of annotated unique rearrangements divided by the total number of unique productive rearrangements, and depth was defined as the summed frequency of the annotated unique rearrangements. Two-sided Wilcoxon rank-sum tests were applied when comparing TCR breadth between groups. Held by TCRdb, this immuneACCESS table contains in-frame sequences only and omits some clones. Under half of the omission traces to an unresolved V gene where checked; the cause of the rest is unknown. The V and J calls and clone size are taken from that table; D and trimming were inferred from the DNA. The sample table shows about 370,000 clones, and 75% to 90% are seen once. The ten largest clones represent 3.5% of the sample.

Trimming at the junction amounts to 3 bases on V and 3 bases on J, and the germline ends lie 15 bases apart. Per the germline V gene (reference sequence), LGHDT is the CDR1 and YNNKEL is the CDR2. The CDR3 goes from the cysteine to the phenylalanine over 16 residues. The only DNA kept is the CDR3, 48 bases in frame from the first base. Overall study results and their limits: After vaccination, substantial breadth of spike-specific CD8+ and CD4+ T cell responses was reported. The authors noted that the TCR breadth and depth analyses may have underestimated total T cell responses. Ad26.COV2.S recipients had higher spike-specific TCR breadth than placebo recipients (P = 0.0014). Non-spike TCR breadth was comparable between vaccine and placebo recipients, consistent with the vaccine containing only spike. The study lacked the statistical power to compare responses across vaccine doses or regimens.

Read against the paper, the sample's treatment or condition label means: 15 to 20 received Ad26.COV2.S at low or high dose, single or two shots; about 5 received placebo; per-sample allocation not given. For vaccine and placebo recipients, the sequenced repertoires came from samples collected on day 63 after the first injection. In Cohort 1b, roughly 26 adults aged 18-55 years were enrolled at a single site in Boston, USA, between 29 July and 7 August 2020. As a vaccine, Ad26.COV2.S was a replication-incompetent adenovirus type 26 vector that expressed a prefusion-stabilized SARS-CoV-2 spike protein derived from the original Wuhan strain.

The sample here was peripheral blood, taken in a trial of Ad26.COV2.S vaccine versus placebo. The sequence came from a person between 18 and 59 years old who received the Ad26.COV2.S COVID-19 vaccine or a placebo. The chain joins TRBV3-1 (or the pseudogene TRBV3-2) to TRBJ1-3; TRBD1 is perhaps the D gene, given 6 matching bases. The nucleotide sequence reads TGTGCCAGCAGCCACCAGACAGGTTCAGATGGAAACACCATATATTTT. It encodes CASSHQTGSDGNTIYF.